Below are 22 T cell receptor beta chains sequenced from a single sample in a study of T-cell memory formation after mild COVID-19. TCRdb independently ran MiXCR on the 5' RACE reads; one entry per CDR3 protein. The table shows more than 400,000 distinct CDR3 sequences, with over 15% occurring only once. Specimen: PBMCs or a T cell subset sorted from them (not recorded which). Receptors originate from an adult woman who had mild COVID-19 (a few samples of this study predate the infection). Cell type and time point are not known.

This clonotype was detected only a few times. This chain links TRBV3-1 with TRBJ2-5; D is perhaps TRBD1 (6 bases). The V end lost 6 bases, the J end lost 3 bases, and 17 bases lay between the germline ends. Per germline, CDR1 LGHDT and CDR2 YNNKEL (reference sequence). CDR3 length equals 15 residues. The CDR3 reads CASSTGHGQEETQYF. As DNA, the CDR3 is TGTGCCAGCAGTACGGGACACGGGCAGGAAGAGACCCAGTACTTC.

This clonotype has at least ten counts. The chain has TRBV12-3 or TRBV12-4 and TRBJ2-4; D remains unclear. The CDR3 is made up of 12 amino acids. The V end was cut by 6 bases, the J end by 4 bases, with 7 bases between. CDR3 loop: CASSPTKNIQYF. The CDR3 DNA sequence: TGTGCCAGCAGCCCCACTAAAAACATTCAGTACTTC.

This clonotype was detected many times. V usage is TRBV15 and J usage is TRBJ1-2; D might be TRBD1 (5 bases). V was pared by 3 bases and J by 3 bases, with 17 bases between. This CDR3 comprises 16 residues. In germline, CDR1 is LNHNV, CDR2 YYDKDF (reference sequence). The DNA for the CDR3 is TGTGCCACCAGCAGCTCCTTAATCAGGGATGACTATGGCTACACCTTC. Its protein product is CATSSSLIRDDYGYTF.

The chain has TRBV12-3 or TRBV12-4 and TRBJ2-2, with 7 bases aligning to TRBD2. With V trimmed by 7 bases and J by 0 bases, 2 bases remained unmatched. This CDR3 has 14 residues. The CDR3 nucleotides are TGTGCCAGCAAAGGACTAGCGAACACCGGGGAGCTGTTTTTT. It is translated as CASKGLANTGELFF.

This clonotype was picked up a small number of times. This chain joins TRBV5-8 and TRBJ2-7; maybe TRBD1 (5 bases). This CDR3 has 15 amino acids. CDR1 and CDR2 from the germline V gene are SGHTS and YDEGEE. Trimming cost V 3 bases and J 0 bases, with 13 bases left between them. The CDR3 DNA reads TGTGCCAGCAGCTCTAGGACACGGAGCTCCTACGAGCAGTACTTC. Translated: CASSSRTRSSYEQYF.

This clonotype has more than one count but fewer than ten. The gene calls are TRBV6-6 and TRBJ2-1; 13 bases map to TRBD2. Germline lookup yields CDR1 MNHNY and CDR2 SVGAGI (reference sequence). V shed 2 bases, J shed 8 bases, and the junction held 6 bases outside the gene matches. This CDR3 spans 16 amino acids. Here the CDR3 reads CASSYPRTSGSYEQFF. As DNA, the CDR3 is TGTGCCAGCAGTTACCCCCGGACTAGCGGGAGCTATGAGCAGTTCTTC.

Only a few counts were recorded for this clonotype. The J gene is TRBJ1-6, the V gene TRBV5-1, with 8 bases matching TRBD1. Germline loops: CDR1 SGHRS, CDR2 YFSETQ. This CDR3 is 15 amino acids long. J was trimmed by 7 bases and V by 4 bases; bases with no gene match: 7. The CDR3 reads CASSLGTGPNSPLHF. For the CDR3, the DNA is TGCGCCAGCAGCCTGGGGACAGGCCCCAATTCACCCCTCCACTTT.

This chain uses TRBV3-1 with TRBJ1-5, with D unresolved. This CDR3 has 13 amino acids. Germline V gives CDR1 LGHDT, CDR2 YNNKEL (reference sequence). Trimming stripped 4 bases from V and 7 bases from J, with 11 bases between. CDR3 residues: CASSRTPGQPQHF. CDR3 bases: TGTGCCAGCAGCCGCACCCCGGGACAGCCCCAGCATTTT.

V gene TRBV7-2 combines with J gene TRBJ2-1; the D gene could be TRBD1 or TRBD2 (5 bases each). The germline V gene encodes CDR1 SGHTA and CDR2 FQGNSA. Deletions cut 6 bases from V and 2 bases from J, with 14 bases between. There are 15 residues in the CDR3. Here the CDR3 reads CASRATGLPYNEQFF. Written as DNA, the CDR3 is TGTGCCAGCAGGGCCACAGGACTTCCCTACAATGAGCAGTTCTTC.

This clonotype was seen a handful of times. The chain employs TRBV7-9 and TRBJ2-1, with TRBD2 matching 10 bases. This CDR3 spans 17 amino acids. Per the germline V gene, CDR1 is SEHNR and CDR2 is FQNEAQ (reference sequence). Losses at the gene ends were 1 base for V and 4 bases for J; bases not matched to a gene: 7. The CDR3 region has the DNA TGTGCCAGCAGCTTAGTGTCTAGCGGGAGTTTGTACAATGAGCAGTTCTTC. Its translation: CASSLVSSGSLYNEQFF.

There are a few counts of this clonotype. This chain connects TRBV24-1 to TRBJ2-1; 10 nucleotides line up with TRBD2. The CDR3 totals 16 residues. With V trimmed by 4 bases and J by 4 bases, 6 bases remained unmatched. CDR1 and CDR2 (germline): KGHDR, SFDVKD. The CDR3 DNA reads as TGTGCCACCAGTGACTTGACTAGCGGGCTATACAATGAGCAGTTCTTC. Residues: CATSDLTSGLYNEQFF.

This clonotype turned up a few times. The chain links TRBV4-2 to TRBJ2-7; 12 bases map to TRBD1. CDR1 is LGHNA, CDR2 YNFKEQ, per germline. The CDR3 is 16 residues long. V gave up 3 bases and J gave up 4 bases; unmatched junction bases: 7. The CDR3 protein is CASSQTPGQGAYEQYF. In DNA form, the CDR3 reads TGTGCCAGCAGCCAGACACCGGGACAGGGGGCGTACGAGCAGTACTTC.

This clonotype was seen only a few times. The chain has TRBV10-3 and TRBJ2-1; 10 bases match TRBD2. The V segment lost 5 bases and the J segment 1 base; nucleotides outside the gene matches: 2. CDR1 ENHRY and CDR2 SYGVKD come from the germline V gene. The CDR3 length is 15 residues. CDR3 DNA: TGTGCCATCAGTCTACTAGCGGGATCCTACAATGAGCAGTTCTTC. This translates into CAISLLAGSYNEQFF.

DNA for the CDR3: TGTGCCAGCAGCCTTTTCGGACAGGGCCCTAATCAGCCCCAGCATTTT. Its protein is CASSLFGQGPNQPQHF. The chain links TRBV11-2 to TRBJ1-5, with TRBD1 matching 8 bases. Trimming removed 5 bases from V and 4 bases from J; junction bases left unmatched: 10. The CDR3 spans 16 residues. Germline V gives CDR1 SGHAT, CDR2 FQNNGV.

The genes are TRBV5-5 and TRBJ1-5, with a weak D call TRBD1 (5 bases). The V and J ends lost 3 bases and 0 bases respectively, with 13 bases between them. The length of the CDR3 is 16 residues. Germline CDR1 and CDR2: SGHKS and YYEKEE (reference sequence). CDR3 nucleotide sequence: TGTGCCAGCAGCTCGTCCCAGGGTTATAGCAATCAGCCCCAGCATTTT. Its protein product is CASSSSQGYSNQPQHF.

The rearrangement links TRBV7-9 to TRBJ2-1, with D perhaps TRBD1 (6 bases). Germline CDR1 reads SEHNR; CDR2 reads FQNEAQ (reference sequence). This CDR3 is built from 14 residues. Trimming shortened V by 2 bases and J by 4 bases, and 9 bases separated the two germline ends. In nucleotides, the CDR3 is TGTGCCAGCAGCTTATGGACAGAGTACAATGAGCAGTTCTTC. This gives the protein CASSLWTEYNEQFF.

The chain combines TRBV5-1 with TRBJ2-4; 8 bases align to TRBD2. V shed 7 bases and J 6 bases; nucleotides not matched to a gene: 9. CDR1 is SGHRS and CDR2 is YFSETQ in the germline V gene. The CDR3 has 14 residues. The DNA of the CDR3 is TGCGCCAGCTCACGGGGGGGGCTCGGAAACATTCAGTACTTC. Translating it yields CASSRGGLGNIQYF.

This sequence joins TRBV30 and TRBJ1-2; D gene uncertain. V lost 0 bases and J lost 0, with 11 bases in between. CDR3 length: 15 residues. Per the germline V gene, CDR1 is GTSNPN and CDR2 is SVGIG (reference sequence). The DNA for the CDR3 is TGTGCCTGGAGTGTACGGCCCGGAACTAACTATGGCTACACCTTC. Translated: CAWSVRPGTNYGYTF.

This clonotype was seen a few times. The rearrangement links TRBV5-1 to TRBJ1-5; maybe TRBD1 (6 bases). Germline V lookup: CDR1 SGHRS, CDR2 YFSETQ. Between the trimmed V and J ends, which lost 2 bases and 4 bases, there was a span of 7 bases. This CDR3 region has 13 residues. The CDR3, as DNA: TGCGCCAGCAGCTTCGGACAGAATCAGCCCCAGCATTTT. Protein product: CASSFGQNQPQHF.

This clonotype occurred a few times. The chain's CDR3 is CASSVVRGKNTEAFF. DNA for the CDR3: TGTGCCAGCAGCGTAGTGAGGGGTAAGAACACTGAAGCTTTCTTT. The chain has TRBV9 and TRBJ1-1; D might be TRBD1 (5 bases). This CDR3 contains 15 residues. The germline V and J ends were trimmed by 0 bases and 1 base, with 10 bases remaining between them. Germline-derived CDR1 and CDR2 are SGDLS and YYNGEE. The whole variable domain, remainder taken from reference TRBV9 and TRBJ1-1, is DSGVTQTPKHLITATGQRVTLRCSPRSGDLSVYWYQQSLDQGLQFLIQYYNGEERAKGNILERFSAQQFPDLHSELNLSSLELGDSALYFCASSVVRGKNTEAFFGQGTRLTVV.

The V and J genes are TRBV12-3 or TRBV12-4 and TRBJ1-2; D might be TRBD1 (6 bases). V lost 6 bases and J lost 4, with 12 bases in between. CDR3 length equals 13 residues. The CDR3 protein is CASSKDSSYGYTF. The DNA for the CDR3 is TGTGCCAGCAGCAAGGACAGCTCCTATGGCTACACCTTC.

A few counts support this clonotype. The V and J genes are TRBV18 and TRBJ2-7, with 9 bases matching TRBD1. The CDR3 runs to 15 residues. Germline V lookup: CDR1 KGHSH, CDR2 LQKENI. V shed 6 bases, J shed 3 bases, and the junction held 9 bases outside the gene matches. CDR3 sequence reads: CASSDRDRAGYEQYF. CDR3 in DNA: TGTGCCAGCTCGGACCGGGACAGGGCTGGCTACGAGCAGTACTTC.